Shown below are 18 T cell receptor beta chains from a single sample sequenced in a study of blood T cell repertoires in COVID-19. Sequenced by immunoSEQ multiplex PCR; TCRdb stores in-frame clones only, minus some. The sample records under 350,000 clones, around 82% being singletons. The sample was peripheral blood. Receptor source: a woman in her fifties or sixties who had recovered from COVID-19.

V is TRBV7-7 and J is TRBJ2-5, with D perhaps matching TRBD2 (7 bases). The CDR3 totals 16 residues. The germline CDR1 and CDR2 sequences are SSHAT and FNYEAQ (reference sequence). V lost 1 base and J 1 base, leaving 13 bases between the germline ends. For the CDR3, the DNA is TGTGCCAGCAGCTTAGGTTCGGCGGGGGCCCAAGAGACCCAGTACTTC. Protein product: CASSLGSAGAQETQYF.

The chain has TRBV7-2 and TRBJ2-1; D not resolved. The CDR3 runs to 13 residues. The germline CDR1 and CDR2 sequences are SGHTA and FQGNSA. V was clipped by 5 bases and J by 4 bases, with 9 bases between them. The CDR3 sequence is CASSRRLYNEQFF. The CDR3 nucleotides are TGTGCCAGCAGCCGAAGACTGTACAATGAGCAGTTCTTC.

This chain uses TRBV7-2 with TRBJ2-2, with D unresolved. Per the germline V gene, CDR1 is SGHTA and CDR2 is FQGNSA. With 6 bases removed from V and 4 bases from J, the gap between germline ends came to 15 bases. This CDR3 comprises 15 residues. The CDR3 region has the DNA TGTGCCAGCAGTTCTTCTTTTGCAGTCACCGGGGAGCTGTTTTTT. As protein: CASSSSFAVTGELFF.

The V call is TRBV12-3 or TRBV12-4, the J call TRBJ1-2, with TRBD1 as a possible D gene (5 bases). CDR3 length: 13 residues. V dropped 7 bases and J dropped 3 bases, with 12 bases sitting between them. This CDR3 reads CASTIGGDYGYTF. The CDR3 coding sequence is TGTGCCAGCACTATCGGAGGGGACTATGGCTACACCTTC.

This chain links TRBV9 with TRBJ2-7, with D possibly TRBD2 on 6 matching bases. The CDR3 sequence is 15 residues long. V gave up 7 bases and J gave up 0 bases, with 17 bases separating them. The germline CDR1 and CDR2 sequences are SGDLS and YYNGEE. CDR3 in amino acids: CASGLGGIGSYEQYF. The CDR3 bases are TGTGCCAGCGGGTTGGGGGGTATAGGCTCCTACGAGCAGTACTTC.

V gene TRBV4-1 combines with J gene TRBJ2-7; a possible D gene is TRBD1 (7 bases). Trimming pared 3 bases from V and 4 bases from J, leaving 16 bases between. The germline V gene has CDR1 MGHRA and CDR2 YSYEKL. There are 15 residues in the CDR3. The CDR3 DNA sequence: TGCGCCAGCAGCCAGTCTGGAGGGGGCAGGTACGAGCAGTACTTC. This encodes CASSQSGGGRYEQYF.

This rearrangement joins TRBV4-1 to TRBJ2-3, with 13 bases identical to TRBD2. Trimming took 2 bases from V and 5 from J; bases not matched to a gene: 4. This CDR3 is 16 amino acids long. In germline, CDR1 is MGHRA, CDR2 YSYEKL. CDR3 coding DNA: TGCGCCAGCAGCCAATGGACTAGCGGGAGTGAAGATACGCAGTATTTT. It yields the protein CASSQWTSGSEDTQYF.

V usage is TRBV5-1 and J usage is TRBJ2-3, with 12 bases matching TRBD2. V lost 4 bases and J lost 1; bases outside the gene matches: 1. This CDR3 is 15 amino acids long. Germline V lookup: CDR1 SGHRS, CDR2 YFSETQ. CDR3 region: CASSRTSGGTDTQYF. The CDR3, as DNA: TGCGCCAGCAGCCGGACTAGCGGGGGCACAGATACGCAGTATTTT.

The CDR3 sequence: CATSDTGTGGAETQYF. CDR3 DNA: TGTGCCACCAGTGACACCGGGACAGGGGGCGCGGAGACCCAGTACTTC. The chain joins TRBV24-1 to TRBJ2-5, with TRBD1 matching over 12 bases. V dropped 4 bases and J dropped 5; count of bases not matched to a gene: 7. The germline V gene encodes CDR1 KGHDR and CDR2 SFDVKD. The CDR3 totals 16 residues.

CDR3 nucleotide sequence: TGTGCCAGCAGCTTACTCCTCGGAGGCACCGGGGAGCTGTTTTTT. Translated, it gives CASSLLLGGTGELFF. The V and J genes are TRBV7-2 and TRBJ2-2, with D maybe TRBD2 (5 bases). The V end lost 2 bases, the J end lost 4 bases, and 11 bases lay between the germline ends. The CDR3 loop spans 15 amino acids. The germline gives CDR1 SGHTA, CDR2 FQGNSA.

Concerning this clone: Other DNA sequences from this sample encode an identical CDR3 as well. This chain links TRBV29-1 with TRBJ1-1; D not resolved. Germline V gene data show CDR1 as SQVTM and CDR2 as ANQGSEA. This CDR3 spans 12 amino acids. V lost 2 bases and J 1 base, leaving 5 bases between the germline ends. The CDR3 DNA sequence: TGCAGCGTTGAATCAGGGAACACTGAAGCTTTCTTT. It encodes CSVESGNTEAFF.

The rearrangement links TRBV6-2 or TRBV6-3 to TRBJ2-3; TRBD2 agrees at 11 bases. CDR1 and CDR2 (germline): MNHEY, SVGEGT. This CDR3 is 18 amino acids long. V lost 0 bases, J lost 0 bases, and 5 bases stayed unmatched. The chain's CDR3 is CASSYSSTSGVSTDTQYF. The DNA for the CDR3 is TGTGCCAGCAGTTACTCGTCGACTAGCGGGGTGAGCACAGATACGCAGTATTTT.

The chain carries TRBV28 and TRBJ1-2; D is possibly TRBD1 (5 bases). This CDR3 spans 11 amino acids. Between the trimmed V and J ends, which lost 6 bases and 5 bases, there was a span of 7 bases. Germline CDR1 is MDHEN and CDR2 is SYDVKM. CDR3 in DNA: TGTGCCAGCAGCCGGACATATGGCTACACCTTC. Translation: CASSRTYGYTF.

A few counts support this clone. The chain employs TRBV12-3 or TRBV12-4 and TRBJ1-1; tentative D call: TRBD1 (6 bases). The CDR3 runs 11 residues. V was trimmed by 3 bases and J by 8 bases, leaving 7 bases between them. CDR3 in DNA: TGTGCCAGCAGTTTCGGGACAGAAGCTTTCTTT. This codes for CASSFGTEAFF.

The CDR3 is CASSSTSASTDTQYF. CDR3 nucleotide sequence: TGTGCCAGCAGCTCTACTAGCGCGTCCACAGATACGCAGTATTTT. The J gene is TRBJ2-3, the V gene TRBV7-3; 7 bases are shared with TRBD2. V gave up 4 bases and J gave up 2 bases; unmatched junction bases: 6. The CDR3 runs to 15 residues. Germline CDR1 reads SGHTA; CDR2 reads FQGTGA. Together with reference TRBV7-3 and TRBJ2-3, the CDR3 gives the full variable domain: GAGVSQTPSNKVTEKGKYVELRCDPISGHTALYWYRQSLGQGPEFLIYFQGTGAADDSGLPNDRFFAVRPEGSVSTLKIQRTERGDSAVYLCASSSTSASTDTQYFGPGTRLTVL.

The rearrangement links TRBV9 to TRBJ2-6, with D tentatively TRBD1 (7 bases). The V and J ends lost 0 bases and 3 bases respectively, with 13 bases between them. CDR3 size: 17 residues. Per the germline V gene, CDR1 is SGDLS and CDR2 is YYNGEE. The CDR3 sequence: CASSVAGGPVGANVLTF. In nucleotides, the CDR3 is TGTGCCAGCAGCGTAGCAGGGGGGCCGGTTGGGGCCAACGTCCTGACTTTC.

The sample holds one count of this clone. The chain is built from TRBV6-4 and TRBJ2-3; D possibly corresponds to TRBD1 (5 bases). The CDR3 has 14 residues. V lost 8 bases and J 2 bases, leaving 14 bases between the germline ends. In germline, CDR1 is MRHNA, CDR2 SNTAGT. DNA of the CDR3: TGTGCCAGCTCCGCCCAGGGTTACACAGATACGCAGTATTTT. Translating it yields CASSAQGYTDTQYF.

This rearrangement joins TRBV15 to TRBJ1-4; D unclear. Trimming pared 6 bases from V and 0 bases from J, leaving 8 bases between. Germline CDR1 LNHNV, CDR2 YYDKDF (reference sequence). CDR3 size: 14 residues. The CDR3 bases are TGTGCCACCAGGGCGCGGGCAACTAATGAAAAACTGTTTTTT. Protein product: CATRARATNEKLFF.